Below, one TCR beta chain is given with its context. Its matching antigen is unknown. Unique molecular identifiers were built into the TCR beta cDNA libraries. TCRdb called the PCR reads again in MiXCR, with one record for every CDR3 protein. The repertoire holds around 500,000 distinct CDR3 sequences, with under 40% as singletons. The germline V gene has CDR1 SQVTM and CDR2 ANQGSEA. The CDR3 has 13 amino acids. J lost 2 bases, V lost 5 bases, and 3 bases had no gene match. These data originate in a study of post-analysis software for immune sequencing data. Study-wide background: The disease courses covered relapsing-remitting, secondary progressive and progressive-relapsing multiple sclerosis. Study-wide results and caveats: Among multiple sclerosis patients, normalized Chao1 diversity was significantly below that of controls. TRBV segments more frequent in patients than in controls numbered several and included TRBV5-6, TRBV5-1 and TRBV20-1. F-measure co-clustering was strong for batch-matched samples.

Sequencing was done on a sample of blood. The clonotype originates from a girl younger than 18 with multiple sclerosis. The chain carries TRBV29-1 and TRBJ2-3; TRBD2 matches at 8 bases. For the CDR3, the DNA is TGCAGCGTTAAGGGACTAGTCACAGATACGCAGTATTTT. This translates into CSVKGLVTDTQYF.